The present TCR beta chain was sequenced within a study of cytomegalovirus exposure and HLA in healthy donors. Findings and caveats of the study: A later analysis showed HLA-associated TCR beta chains outstripping equally common others in clonal expansion. Among TCR sequences, most were rare, though some public TCRs appeared in many donors. In a later analysis, DRB1 alleles had the most associated TCRs; HLA-C alleles the fewest. The authors excluded some V segments, including TRBV6-2 and TRBV6-3, as indistinguishable.

The CDR3 covers 12 residues. Germline CDR1 and CDR2: GTSNPN and SVGIG (reference sequence). Trimming removed 2 bases at V and 4 bases at J, with 6 bases between. Remarks on this clone: What it recognizes is unknown.

PCR used 60 Vbeta primers and 13 Jbeta primers. Profiling relied on immunoSEQ multiplex PCR, and the TCRdb table lists in-frame clones only, not all of them. The repertoire table contains roughly 140,000 clones. The sequencing input was PBMCs. This TCR was recovered from a male donor in good health and CMV-seronegative. The chain combines TRBV30 with TRBJ1-5, with D hard to call. The DNA of the CDR3 is TGTGCCTGGAGTATGCGGAATCAGCCCCAGCATTTT. Translation gives CAWSMRNQPQHF.